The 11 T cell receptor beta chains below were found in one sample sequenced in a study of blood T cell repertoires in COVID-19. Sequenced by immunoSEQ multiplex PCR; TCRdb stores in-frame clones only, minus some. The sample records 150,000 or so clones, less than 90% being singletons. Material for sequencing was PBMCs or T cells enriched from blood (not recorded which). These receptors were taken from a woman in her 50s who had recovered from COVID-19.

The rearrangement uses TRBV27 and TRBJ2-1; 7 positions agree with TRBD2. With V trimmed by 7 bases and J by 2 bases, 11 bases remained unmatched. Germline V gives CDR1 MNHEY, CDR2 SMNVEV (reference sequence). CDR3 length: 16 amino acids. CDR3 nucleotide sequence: TGTGCCAGCATTGAAAGCGGGATGGGGGCCTACAATGAGCAGTTCTTC. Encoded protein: CASIESGMGAYNEQFF.

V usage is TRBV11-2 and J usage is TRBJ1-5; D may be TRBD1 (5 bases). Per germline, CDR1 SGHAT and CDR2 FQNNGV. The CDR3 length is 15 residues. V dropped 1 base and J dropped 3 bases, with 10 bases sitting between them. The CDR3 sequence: CASSLGTGINQPQHF. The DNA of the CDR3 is TGTGCCAGCAGCTTAGGAACAGGAATCAATCAGCCCCAGCATTTT.

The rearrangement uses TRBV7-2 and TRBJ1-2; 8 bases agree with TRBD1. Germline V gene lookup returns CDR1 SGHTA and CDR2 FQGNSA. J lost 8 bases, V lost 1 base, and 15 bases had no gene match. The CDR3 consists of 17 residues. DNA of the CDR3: TGTGCCAGCAGCTTAGGGCGCGGGGGACAGGCTCTGGGAGGCTACACCTTC. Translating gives CASSLGRGGQALGGYTF.

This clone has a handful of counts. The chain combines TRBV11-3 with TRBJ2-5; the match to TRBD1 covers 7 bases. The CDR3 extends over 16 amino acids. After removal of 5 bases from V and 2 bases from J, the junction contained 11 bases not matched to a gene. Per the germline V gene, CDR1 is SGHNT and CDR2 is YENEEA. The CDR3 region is CASSQTYRGGQETQYF. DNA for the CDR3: TGTGCCAGCAGCCAAACATACAGGGGCGGTCAAGAGACCCAGTACTTC.

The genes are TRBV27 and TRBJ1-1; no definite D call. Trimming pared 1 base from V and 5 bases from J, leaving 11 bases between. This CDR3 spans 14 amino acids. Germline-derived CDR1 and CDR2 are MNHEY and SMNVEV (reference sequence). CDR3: CASSLFAGRTEAFF. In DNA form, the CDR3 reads TGTGCCAGCAGTTTATTTGCCGGGAGGACTGAAGCTTTCTTT.

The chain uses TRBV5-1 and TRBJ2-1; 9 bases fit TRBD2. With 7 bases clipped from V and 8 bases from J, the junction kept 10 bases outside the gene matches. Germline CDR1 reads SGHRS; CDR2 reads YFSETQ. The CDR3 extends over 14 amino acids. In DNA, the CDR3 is TGCGCCAGCTGGTCTAGCGGGATTCCCCATGAGCAGTTCTTC. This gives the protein CASWSSGIPHEQFF.

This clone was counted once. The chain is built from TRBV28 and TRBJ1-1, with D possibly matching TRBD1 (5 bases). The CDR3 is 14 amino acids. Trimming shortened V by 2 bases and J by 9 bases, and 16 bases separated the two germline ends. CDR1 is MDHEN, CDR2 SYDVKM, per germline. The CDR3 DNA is TGTGCCAGCAGTTTAATCCAGGGAGGGTCTCAAGCTTTCTTT. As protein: CASSLIQGGSQAFF.

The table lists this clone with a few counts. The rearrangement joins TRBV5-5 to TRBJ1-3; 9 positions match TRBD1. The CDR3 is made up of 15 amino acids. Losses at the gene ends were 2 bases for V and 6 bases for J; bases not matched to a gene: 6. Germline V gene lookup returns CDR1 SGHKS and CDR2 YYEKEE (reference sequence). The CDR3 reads CASSFWDRDENTIYF. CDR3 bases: TGTGCCAGCAGCTTTTGGGACAGGGACGAAAACACCATATATTTT.

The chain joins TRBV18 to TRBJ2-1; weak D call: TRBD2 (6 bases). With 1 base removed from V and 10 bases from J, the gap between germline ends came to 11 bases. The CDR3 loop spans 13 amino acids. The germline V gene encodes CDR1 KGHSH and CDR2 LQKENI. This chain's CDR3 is CASSPREDGEQFF. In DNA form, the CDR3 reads TGTGCCAGCTCACCACGGGAGGACGGGGAGCAGTTCTTC.

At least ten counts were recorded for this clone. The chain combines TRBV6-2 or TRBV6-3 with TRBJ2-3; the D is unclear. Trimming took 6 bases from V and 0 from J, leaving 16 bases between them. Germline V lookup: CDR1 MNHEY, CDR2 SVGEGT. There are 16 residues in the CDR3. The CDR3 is CASSPPGDFSTDTQYF. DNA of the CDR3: TGTGCCAGCAGCCCCCCCGGCGACTTTAGCACAGATACGCAGTATTTT.

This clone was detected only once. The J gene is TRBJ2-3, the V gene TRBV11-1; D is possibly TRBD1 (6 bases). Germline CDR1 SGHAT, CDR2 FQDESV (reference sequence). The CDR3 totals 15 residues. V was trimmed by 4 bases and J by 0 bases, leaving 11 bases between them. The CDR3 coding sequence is TGTGCCAGCAGCTACTACAGGGCTAGCACAGATACGCAGTATTTT. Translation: CASSYYRASTDTQYF.